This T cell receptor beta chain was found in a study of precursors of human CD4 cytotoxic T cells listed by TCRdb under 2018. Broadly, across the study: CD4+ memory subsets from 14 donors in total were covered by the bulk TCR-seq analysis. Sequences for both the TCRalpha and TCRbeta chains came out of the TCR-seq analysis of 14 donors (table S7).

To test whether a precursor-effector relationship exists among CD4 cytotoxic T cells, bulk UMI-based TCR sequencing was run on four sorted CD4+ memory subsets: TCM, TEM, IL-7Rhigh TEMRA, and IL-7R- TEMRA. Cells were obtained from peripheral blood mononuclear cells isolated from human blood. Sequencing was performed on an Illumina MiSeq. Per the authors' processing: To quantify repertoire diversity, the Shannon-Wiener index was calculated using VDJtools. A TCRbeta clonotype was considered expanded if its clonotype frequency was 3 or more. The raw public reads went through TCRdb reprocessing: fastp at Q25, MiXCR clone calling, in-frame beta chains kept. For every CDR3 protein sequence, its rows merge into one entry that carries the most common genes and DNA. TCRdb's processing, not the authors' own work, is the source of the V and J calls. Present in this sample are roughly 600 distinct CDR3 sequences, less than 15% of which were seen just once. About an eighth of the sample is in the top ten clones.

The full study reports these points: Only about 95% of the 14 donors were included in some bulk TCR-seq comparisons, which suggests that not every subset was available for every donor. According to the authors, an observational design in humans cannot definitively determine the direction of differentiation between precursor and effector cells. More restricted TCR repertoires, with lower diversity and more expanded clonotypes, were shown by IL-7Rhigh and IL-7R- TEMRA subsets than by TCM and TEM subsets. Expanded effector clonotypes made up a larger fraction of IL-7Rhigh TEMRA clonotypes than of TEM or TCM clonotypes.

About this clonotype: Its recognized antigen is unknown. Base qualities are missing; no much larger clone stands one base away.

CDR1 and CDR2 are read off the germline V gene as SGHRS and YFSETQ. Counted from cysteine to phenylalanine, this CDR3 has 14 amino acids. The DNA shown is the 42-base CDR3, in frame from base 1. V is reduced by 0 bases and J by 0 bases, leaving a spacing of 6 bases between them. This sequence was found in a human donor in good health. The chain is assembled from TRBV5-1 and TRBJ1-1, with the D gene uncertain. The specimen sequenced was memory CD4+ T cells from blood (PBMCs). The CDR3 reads CASSLATVNTEAFF. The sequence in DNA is TGCGCCAGCAGCTTGGCCACAGTGAACACTGAAGCTTTCTTT.